The T cell receptor (beta chain) described here comes from a study of blood T cell repertoires in COVID-19. About the research overall: PBMCs, B-cell-depleted T cells, or T cells were the source of the cDNA or gDNA that made up the material.

This clone was seen only a few times. Sequencing used immunoSEQ multiplex PCR; TCRdb keeps in-frame clones, though not all of them. The sample holds roughly 150,000 clones, 84% seen once. Germline V gives CDR1 LNHNV, CDR2 YYDKDF (reference sequence). V lost 2 bases and J 2 bases, leaving 10 bases between the germline ends. The CDR3 has 14 residues. This sequence originates from a woman older than 75 with COVID-19, enrolled during active disease. This sequence joins TRBV15 and TRBJ2-7; D is possibly TRBD1 (6 bases). The specimen was peripheral blood. In DNA form, the CDR3 reads TGTGCCACCAGCAGAATTGACAGGACCTACGAGCAGTACTTC. Amino acid sequence: CATSRIDRTYEQYF. Filled out from reference TRBV15 and TRBJ2-7, the complete variable domain reads DAMVIQNPRYQVTQFGKPVTLSCSQTLNHNVMYWYQQKSSQAPKLLFHYYDKDFNNEADTPDNFQSRRPNTSFCFLDIRSPGLGDTAMYLCATSRIDRTYEQYFGPGTRLTVT.